This TCR beta chain appears in the sequencing data of a study of vaccination and CD4 T cells after COVID-19 (dated 2022 in TCRdb). For the study in its entirety: Convalescent patients had a positive SARS-CoV-2 result on nasal swab PCR, and of these patients, nine had mild disease and one had severe disease. The convalescent cohort comprised six males and four females, including two Hispanic individuals, seven Caucasians, two Asians and one multiracial person. Each participant got two doses of either the Pfizer-BioNTech BNT162b2 vaccine (n=8) or the Moderna mRNA-1273 vaccine (n=2). Post-COVID blood samples from convalescent patients were collected a median of approximately 100 days after diagnosis, with a range of 35 to 161 days. The time from the second vaccine dose to post-vaccine blood sampling had a median of roughly 72 days and ranged from roughly 13 to 241 days. Culture stimuli were overlapping spike peptide pools from SARS-CoV-2 and from the common cold coronaviruses HCoV-NL63, HCoV-OC43 and HCoV-229E. Control cultures received a CEFX viral epitope pool as the positive control, an HIV-1 Nef peptide pool as the negative control, or no peptide. In 10 COVID-19 convalescent patients and a few infection-naive healthy vaccine recipients, researchers compared the spike-specific CD4+ TCR repertoire from before mRNA vaccination with the repertoire from after.

V loses 3 bases, J loses 7 bases, and the germline ends lie 18 bases apart. Per the germline V gene (reference sequence), DFQATT is the CDR1 and SNEGSKA is the CDR2. The CDR3, from cysteine to phenylalanine, totals 15 residues. Solely the CDR3 DNA is kept, with 45 bases framed from the first base. This sample's treatment or condition label indicates: 10-day PBMC culture with coronavirus spike peptide pools or control peptides (ViraFEST assay). The ViraFEST assay was used in the study, in which antigen-specific T cells were expanded with peptide pools and expanded clonotypes were subsequently identified by TCR sequencing. The convalescent patients' positive SARS-CoV-2 PCR tests were from March to December 2020, which was before the Alpha, Beta and Delta variants emerged in the United States. Some 2 million PBMCs per well were cultured in IMDM with approximately 4.9% human AB serum and roughly 9.3 IU/ml IL-2, plus 10 ug/ml peptide pools. Half of the culture medium was replaced with fresh IL-2-containing medium on days 3 and 7. CD4+ T cells were isolated after around 9 days of culture through negative selection using the EasySep CD4+ T cell isolation kit. Ficoll-Paque Plus gradient centrifugation was used to isolate PBMCs from whole blood, and the isolated PBMCs were then either used fresh or cryopreserved at -140C. Each culture condition was generally run in triplicate wells.

Libraries were prepared through PCR. DNA from cultured CD4+ T cells was subjected to TCR sequencing with the Oncomine TCR Beta short-read assay at the Johns Hopkins FTIC core. The QIAamp micro DNA kit was used to extract genomic DNA from the cultured CD4+ T cells. Oncomine TCR Beta libraries from cultured CD4+ T cells were pooled using unique dual indexes and sequenced on an Illumina iSeq 100. In the source study's methods: Non-productive sequences were filtered out, and CDR3s that did not start with C, did not end with F or W, or were shorter than 7 amino acids were discarded. Antigen-specific clonotypes were identified using the MANAFEST web application through comparison of peptide-stimulated wells with reference and other culture wells. Positive clones required FDR below 0.05, an odds ratio above 5, and productive frequency above 0.1% in at least two of three replicate wells. A clonotype counted as cross-reactive if it showed significant expansion both in the SARS-CoV-2 spike wells and in at least one common cold coronavirus spike condition. Levenshtein distances (stringdist) and unrooted phylogenetic trees (ape) in R version 3.6.1 were used to assess CDR3 homology. In TCRdb, the public reads were trimmed at Q25 with fastp and aligned with MiXCR, with productive beta chains retained. Identical CDR3 proteins give one entry, which carries the most common genes and DNA. Here the V and J calls rest on TCRdb's processing, not on the authors' analysis. The sample table shows 15,000 to 20,000 distinct CDR3 sequences, and 44% are seen once. The ten largest clones represent 3.7% of the sample.

Overall results and qualifications from the work: The median count of SARS-CoV-2-reactive clonotypes went up from 20 to 25 after infection to a few dozen after vaccination, although the change was not significant. In convalescent patients, nearly all vaccine-specific clones (304 of 307) were found to be mono-reactive for SARS-CoV-2 spike rather than cross-reactive with common cold coronaviruses. The study included relatively few convalescent patients and did not analyze early timepoints after natural infection. Among the post-vaccine SARS-CoV-2-reactive clones in convalescent patients, a median approximately 86% showed up only after vaccination, which suggests vaccine-specific priming.

This clonotype has just a few counts. It has no known antigen specificity. Base qualities were left out, and no much larger clone turns up one base away. This chain joins TRBV20-1 to TRBJ2-2, with a weak D call of TRBD2 (6 bases match). Sequences were obtained from CD4+ T cells from blood, cultured in vitro. The TCR was taken from a human donor who had recovered from COVID-19. The CDR3 here reads CSASPRDFPSGELFF. The sequence in DNA is TGCAGTGCTAGTCCGAGGGACTTTCCTAGCGGGGAGCTGTTTTTT.